This TCR beta chain originates from a study of technical replicates of blood from a few donors. The repertoire was sequenced with immunoSEQ multiplex PCR; TCRdb's copy has only in-frame clones and lacks some. The table lists 60,000 to 90,000 clones, around 97% of them singletons. The germline V gene has CDR1 LGHNT and CDR2 FRNRAP. The CDR3 is 12 residues long. Trimming took 6 bases from V and 4 from J, leaving 7 bases between them. The rearrangement uses TRBV12-5 and TRBJ2-1; no definite D call. The clonotype originates from a human donor in good health. Sequenced input: T cells isolated from PBMCs. CDR3 sequence reads: CASGLRYNEQFF. The CDR3 nucleotides read TGTGCTAGTGGGCTTAGATACAATGAGCAGTTCTTC.